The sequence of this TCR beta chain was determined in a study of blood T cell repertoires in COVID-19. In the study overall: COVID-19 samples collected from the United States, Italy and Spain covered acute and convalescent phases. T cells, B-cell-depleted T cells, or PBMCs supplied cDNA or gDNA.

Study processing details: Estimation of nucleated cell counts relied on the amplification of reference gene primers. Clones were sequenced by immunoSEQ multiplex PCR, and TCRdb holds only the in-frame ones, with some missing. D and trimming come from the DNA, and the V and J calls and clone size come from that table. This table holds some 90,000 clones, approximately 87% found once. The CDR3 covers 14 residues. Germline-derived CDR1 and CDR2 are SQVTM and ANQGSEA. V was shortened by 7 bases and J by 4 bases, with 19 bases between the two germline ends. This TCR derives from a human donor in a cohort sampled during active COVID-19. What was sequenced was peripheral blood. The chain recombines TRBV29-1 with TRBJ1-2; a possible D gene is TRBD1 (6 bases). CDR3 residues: CSAQIGGPGYGYTF. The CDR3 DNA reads TGCAGCGCCCAGATCGGGGGGCCGGGCTATGGCTACACCTTC.